Presented here are 6 T cell receptor beta chains from one specimen sequenced in a study of cytomegalovirus exposure and HLA in healthy donors. PCR primers comprised 60 Vbeta and 13 Jbeta primers. Sequencing used immunoSEQ multiplex PCR; TCRdb keeps in-frame clones, though not all of them. The top ten clones hold approximately 2.8% of a sample with around 120,000 clones, around 80% of them seen once. The sequencing input was PBMCs. The receptors here all came from a middle-aged woman in good health and CMV-seronegative.

This clone was observed a few times. V gene TRBV29-1 combines with J gene TRBJ2-7; possible D gene TRBD2, 6 bases. The ends were cut back, 6 bases at V and 6 bases at J, with 18 bases in the middle. This CDR3 contains 13 residues. CDR1 is SQVTM, CDR2 ANQGSEA, per germline. CDR3 loop: CSVLETRKGEQYF. The CDR3 coding sequence is TGCAGCGTACTTGAGACTAGAAAAGGCGAGCAGTACTTC.

The chain has TRBV11-2 and TRBJ2-5; D perhaps matches TRBD2 (6 bases). The CDR3 has 12 residues. The V and J ends lost 2 bases and 11 bases respectively, with 12 bases between them. Germline V lookup: CDR1 SGHAT, CDR2 FQNNGV. CDR3 region: CASSLRDSKQYF. CDR3 nucleotides: TGTGCCAGCAGCTTACGGGACTCCAAGCAGTACTTC.

The CDR3 sequence is CASSGLINEKLFF. The CDR3 nucleotides are TGTGCCAGCAGTGGACTGATTAATGAAAAACTGTTTTTT. The chain recombines TRBV28 with TRBJ1-4; no firm D call. The CDR3 has 13 amino acids. Trimming took off 5 bases at V and 4 bases at J, with 8 bases between the two ends. Germline CDR1 is MDHEN and CDR2 is SYDVKM.

The rearrangement uses TRBV7-9 and TRBJ1-4; unclear D gene. CDR1 is SEHNR and CDR2 is FQNEAQ in the germline V gene (reference sequence). Trimming took off 2 bases at V and 0 bases at J, with 7 bases between the two ends. This CDR3 is built from 15 residues. CDR3 nucleotides: TGTGCCAGCAGCTTACTACTTGCAACTAATGAAAAACTGTTTTTT. Translation gives CASSLLLATNEKLFF.

The V gene is TRBV2, the J gene TRBJ2-1, with a tentative D call TRBD1 (5 bases). CDR3 length equals 13 residues. The V and J ends lost 3 bases and 5 bases respectively, with 8 bases between them. Germline V gene sequence: CDR1 SNHLY, CDR2 FYNNEI. The CDR3 nucleotides are TGTGCCAGCAGTGATGAAGGGGACAATGAGCAGTTCTTC. It yields the protein CASSDEGDNEQFF.

The rearrangement links TRBV28 to TRBJ1-5; possible D gene TRBD1, 6 bases. The germline V and J ends were trimmed by 5 bases and 10 bases, with 30 bases remaining between them. CDR3 length: 18 amino acids. Germline CDR1 is MDHEN and CDR2 is SYDVKM. The CDR3 protein is CASSPYFGGPGLGRPQHF. In DNA form, the CDR3 reads TGTGCCAGCAGTCCATACTTCGGGGGCCCGGGACTAGGCCGCCCCCAGCATTTT.